The T cell receptor beta chain described here comes from a study of blood T cell repertoires in COVID-19. Background on the study: Sites in the United States, Italy and Spain provided acute and convalescent COVID-19 samples. PBMCs, B-cell-depleted T cells, or T cells were the source of the cDNA or gDNA that made up the material.

In the study's own analysis: Amplifying reference gene primers gave estimates of nucleated cell counts. Only in-frame clones appear in the TCRdb table, and some are missing; sequencing was by immunoSEQ multiplex PCR. The V and J calls and clone size come from that table; D and trimming were worked out from the DNA. The repertoire holds about 190,000 clones, with around 80% as singletons. The CDR3 covers 14 residues. CDR1 and CDR2 from the germline V gene are SGHRS and YFSETQ. V lost 0 bases, J lost 10 bases, and 2 bases stayed unmatched. This clone was seen a handful of times. Input material: peripheral blood. The chain combines TRBV5-1 with TRBJ2-1; 12 positions agree with TRBD2. The TCR comes from a woman older than 75 with active or convalescent COVID-19. The CDR3 here is CASSLAGTSGEQFF. The CDR3 DNA sequence: TGCGCCAGCAGCTTGGCCGGGACTAGCGGGGAGCAGTTCTTC.